This T cell receptor (beta chain) emerged from a study of T cells in Graves' hyperthyroidism and ophthalmopathy. With 0 bases removed from V and 4 bases from J, the gap between germline ends came to 14 bases. CDR3 length: 15 residues. Germline V lookup: CDR1 SGHRS, CDR2 YFSETQ. PBMCs were collected from a roughly 10 ml volume of fresh peripheral blood. RNA transcripts yielded amplified TCR beta CDR3 regions. The study used the HTBI primer set for a first-round RT-PCR of the TCR CDR3. TCRdb reprocessed the multiplex PCR reads with MiXCR, giving one entry per CDR3 protein. Among 270,000 or so distinct CDR3 sequences listed, about 25% were seen once.

This TCR was recovered from a man aged 40-49 years with Graves' hyperthyroidism that later progressed to Graves' ophthalmopathy. The chain carries TRBV5-1 and TRBJ2-7; D is undetermined. Sequencing was carried out using blood. The DNA of the CDR3 is TGCGCCAGCAGCTTGGAAAGTCGTCGGATTTACGAGCAGTACTTC. Translation gives CASSLESRRIYEQYF.